The rows below give T cell receptor beta chains drawn from one sample of a study of shared clonotypes between healthy human individuals. Here immunoSEQ multiplex PCR was the method, and the copy in TCRdb shows in-frame clones only, minus some. The sample includes roughly 1,500,000 clones, 98% of them seen just once. The sample comprised naive CD4+ T cells sorted from blood. The receptors were sampled from a man aged 25 to 40 in good health. Each CDR3 is given with its conserved first and last residue. A D gene is named only where the DNA matches it firmly. Rows may omit the clone size; those that give it use once, few, many or a size class.

clone size	D gene	J gene	V gene	CDR3 DNA	CDR3 protein
NA	NA	TRBJ2-2	TRBV18	TGTGCCAGCTCACTGGGACCCGGAGCGGGGGAGCTGTTTTTT	CASSLGPGAGELFF
NA	NA	TRBJ1-1	TRBV29-1	TGCAGCGTTCTAGAAAAGAACACTGAAGCTTTCTTT	CSVLEKNTEAFF
NA	NA	TRBJ1-1	TRBV30	TGTGCCTGGAGTGTACATCAGGGAATGAACACTGAAGCTTTCTTT	CAWSVHQGMNTEAFF
NA	TRBD1	TRBJ1-2	TRBV19	TGTGCCAGTAGTGTCCGACAGGGGAGGTACACCTTC	CASSVRQGRYTF
NA	TRBD1	TRBJ2-5	TRBV29-1	TGCAGCGTGTACAGGGGATCAGAGACCCAGTACTTC	CSVYRGSETQYF
once	TRBD1	TRBJ1-4	TRBV10-2	TGCGCCAGCAGTTATACAGGGGGCGCGTTTGAAAAACTGTTTTTT	CASSYTGGAFEKLFF
NA	NA	TRBJ1-3	TRBV28	TGTGCCAGCAGTTTAACAGTTACTACCTCTGGAAACACCATATATTTT	CASSLTVTTSGNTIYF
NA	NA	TRBJ2-1	TRBV29-1	TGCAGCGGCATCAGGGATACTGAGCAGTTCTTC	CSGIRDTEQFF
NA	TRBD1	TRBJ2-1	TRBV7-9	TGTGCCAGCAGCCCCCGGGACAGCTACAATGAGCAGTTCTTC	CASSPRDSYNEQFF
NA	NA	TRBJ2-3	TRBV5-1	TGCGCCAGCAGCCTCGCCCAACCCTCAGATACGCAGTATTTT	CASSLAQPSDTQYF
NA	NA	TRBJ2-7	TRBV5-1	TGCGCCAGCAGCTTTAACGGTGACTACGAGCAGTACTTC	CASSFNGDYEQYF
NA	TRBD2	TRBJ2-1	TRBV29-1	TGCAGCGTTTCAGCGGGAGTAAGGAATGAGCAGTTCTTC	CSVSAGVRNEQFF
NA	TRBD2	TRBJ2-5	TRBV5-4	TGTGCCAGCAGCGCGGGATTAGGCGGGAGGCTTAAAGAGACCCAGTACTTC	CASSAGLGGRLKETQYF
NA	TRBD2	TRBJ2-1	TRBV5-4	TGTGCCAGCAGCTTGAGAGCGGGAGGGCCCGGTGAGCAGTTCTTC	CASSLRAGGPGEQFF
NA	TRBD2	TRBJ2-1	TRBV5-5	TGTGCCAGCCAGGCTAGCGGGAGCATCGCCTACAATGAGCAGTTCTTC	CASQASGSIAYNEQFF
NA	NA	TRBJ1-4	TRBV4-1	TGCGCCAGCAGCAGGGTCCGGGGTGAAAAACTGTTTTTT	CASSRVRGEKLFF
NA	NA	TRBJ1-2	TRBV29-1	TGCAGCGTTGAAGATCTCTTTTCAATTCAGGGTGTTGGCTACACCTTC	CSVEDLFSIQGVGYTF
NA	NA	TRBJ1-4	TRBV7-8	TGTGCCAGCAGCTTAGCGGTCCGGGGTGCTAATGAAAAACTGTTTTTT	CASSLAVRGANEKLFF
NA	NA	TRBJ2-7	TRBV7-2	TGTGCCAGCAGCCCGACCACCTACGAGCAGTACTTC	CASSPTTYEQYF
NA	TRBD2	TRBJ2-7	TRBV4-1	TGCGCCAGCAGCCATAACCTTCAGGCGGGAGGGCCCTCCGAGCAGTACTTC	CASSHNLQAGGPSEQYF
NA	TRBD1	TRBJ2-1	TRBV5-4	TGTGCCAGCAGCTTTGGAGGGCAGGGGGCTTACAATGAGCAGTTCTTC	CASSFGGQGAYNEQFF
NA	NA	TRBJ1-5	TRBV4-1	TGCGCCAGCAGCCTCGTGGAGGGCAGCGATAAGCCCCAGCATTTT	CASSLVEGSDKPQHF
once	NA	TRBJ1-2	TRBV9	TGTGCCAGCAGCGTACACGCTAACTCTTATGGCTACACCTTC	CASSVHANSYGYTF
NA	TRBD1	TRBJ2-7	TRBV30	TGTGCCTGGAGGGCCGGGACAGCCTACGAGCAGTACTTC	CAWRAGTAYEQYF
NA	NA	TRBJ2-2	TRBV7-3	TGTGCCAGCAGCTACAGGGTAACCGGGGAGCTGTTTTTT	CASSYRVTGELFF
NA	NA	TRBJ2-2	TRBV9	TGTGCCAGCAGCCCTAAGGGACACCTGGGGGAGCTGTTTTTT	CASSPKGHLGELFF